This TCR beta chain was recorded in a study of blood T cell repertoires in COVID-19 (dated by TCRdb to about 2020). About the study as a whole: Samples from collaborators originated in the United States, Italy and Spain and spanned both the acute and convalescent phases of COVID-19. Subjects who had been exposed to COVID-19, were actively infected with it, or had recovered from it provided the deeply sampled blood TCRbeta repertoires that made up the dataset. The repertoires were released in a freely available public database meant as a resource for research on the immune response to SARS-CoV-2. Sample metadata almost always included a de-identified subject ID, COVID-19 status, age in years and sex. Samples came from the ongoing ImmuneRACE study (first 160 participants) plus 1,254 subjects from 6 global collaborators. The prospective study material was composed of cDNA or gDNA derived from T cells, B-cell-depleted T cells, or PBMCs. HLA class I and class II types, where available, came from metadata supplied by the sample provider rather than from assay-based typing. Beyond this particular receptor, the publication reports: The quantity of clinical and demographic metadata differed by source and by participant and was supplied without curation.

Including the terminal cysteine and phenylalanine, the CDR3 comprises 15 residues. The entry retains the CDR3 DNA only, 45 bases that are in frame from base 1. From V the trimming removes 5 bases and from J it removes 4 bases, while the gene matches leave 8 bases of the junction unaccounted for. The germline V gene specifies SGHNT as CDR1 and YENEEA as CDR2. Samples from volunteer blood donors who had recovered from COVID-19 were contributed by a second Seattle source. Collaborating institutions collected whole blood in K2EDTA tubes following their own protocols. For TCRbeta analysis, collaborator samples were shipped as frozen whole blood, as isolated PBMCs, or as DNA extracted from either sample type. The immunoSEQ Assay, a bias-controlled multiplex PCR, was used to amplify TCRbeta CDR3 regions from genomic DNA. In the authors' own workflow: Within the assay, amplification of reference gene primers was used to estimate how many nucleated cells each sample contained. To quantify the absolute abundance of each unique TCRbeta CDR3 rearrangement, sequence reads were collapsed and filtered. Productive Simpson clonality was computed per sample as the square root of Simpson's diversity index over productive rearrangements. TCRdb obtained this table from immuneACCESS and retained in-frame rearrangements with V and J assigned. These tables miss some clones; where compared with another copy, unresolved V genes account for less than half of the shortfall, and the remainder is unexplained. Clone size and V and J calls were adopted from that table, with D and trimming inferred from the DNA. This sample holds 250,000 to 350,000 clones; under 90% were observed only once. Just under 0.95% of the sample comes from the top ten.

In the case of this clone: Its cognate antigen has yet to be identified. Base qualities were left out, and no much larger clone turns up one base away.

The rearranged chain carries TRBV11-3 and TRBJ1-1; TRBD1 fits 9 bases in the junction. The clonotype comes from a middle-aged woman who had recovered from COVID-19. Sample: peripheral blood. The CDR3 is CASSTGQGQTTEAFF. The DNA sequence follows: TGTGCCAGCAGCACGGGACAGGGACAGACCACTGAAGCTTTCTTT.